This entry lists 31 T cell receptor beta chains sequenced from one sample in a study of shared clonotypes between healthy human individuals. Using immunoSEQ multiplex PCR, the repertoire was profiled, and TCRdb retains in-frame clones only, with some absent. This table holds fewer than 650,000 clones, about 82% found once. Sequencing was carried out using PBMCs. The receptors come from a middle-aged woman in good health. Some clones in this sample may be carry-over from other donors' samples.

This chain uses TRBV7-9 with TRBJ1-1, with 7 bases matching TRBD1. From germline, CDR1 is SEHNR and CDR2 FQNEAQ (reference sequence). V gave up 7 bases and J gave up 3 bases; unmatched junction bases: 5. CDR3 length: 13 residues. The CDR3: CASTVDRYTEAFF. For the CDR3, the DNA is TGTGCCAGCACTGTGGACAGGTACACTGAAGCTTTCTTT.

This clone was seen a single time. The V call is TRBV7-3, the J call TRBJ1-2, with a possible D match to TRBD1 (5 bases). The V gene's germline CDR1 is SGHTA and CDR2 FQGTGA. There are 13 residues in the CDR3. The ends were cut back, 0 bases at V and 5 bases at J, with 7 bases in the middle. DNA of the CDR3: TGTGCCAGCAGCTTAACAGGGGATTATGGCTACACCTTC. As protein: CASSLTGDYGYTF.

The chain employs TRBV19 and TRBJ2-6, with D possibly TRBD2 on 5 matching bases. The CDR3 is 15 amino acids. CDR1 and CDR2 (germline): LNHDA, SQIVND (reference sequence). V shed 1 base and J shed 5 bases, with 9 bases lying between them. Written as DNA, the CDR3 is TGTGCCAGTAGTATAGGGAGGAGCAGGGCCAACGTCCTGACTTTC. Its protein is CASSIGRSRANVLTF.

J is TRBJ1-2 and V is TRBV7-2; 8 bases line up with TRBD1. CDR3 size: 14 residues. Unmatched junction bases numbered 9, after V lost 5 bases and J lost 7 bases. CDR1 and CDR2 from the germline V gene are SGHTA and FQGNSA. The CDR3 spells CASSQDRGGSGYTF. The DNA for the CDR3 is TGTGCCAGCAGCCAAGACAGGGGTGGGTCTGGCTACACCTTC.

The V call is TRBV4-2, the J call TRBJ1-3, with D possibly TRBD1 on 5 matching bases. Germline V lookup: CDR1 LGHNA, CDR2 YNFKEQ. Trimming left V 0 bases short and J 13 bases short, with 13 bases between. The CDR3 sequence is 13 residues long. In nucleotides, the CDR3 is TGTGCCAGCAGCCAAGAGGCGGGACGGATTATATATTTT. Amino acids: CASSQEAGRIIYF.

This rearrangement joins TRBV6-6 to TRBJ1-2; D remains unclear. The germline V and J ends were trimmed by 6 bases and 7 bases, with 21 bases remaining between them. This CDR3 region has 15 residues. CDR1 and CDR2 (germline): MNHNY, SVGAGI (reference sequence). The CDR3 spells CASSLGTFTLTGYTF. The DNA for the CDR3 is TGTGCCAGCAGCCTAGGCACATTCACGTTGACTGGCTACACCTTC.

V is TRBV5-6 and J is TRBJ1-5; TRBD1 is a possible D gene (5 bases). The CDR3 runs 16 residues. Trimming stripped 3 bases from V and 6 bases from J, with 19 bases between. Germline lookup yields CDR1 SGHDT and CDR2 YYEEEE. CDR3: CASSSGALGWGQPQHF. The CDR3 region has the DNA TGTGCCAGCAGCTCCGGGGCCCTCGGTTGGGGTCAGCCCCAGCATTTT. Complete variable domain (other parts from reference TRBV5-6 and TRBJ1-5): DAGVTQSPTHLIKTRGQQVTLRCSPKSGHDTVSWYQQALGQGPQFIFQYYEEEERQRGNFPDRFSGHQFPNYSSELNVNALLLGDSALYLCASSSGALGWGQPQHFGDGTRLSIL.

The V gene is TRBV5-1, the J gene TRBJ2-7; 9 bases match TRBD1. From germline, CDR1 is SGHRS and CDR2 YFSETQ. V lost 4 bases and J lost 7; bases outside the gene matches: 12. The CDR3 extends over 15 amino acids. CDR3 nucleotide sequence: TGCGCCAGCAGCCTTAGCCGGGACAGGGCGAGTGAGCAGTACTTC. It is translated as CASSLSRDRASEQYF.

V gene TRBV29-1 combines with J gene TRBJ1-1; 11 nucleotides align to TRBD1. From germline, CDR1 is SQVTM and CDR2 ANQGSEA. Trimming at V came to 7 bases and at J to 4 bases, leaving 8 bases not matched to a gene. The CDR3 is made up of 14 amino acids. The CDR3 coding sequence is TGCAGCGGCCACCTTGGGACAGGGGGCACTGAAGCTTTCTTT. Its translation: CSGHLGTGGTEAFF.

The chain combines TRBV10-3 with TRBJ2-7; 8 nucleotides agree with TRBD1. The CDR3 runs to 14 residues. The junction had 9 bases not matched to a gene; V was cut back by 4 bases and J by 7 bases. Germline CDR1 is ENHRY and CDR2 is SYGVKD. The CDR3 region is CAISVGQGAGEQYF. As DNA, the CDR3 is TGTGCCATCAGTGTGGGTCAGGGGGCGGGTGAGCAGTACTTC.

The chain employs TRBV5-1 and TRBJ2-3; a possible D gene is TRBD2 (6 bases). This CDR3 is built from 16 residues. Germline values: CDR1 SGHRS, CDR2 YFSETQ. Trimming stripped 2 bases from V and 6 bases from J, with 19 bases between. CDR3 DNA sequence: TGCGCCAGCAGCTTTGGTCCAGGAGGGTTCGGGGATACGCAGTATTTT. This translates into CASSFGPGGFGDTQYF.

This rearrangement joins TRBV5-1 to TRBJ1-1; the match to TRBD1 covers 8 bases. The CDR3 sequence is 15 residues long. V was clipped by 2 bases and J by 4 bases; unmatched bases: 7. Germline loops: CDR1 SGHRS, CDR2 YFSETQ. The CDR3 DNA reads TGCGCCAGCAGCTTAACAGGGGGAGCGAGCACTGAAGCTTTCTTT. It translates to CASSLTGGASTEAFF.

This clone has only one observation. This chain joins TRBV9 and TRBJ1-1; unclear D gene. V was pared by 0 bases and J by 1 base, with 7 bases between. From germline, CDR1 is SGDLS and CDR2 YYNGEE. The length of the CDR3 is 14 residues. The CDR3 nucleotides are TGTGCCAGCAGCGTAGCTAGCAGGAACACTGAAGCTTTCTTT. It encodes CASSVASRNTEAFF.

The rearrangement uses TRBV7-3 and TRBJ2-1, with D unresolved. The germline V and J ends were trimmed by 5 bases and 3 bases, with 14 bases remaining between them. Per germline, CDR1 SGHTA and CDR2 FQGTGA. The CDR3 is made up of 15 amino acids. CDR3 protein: CASSGRSGHYNEQFF. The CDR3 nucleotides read TGTGCCAGCAGCGGGCGATCTGGCCACTACAATGAGCAGTTCTTC.

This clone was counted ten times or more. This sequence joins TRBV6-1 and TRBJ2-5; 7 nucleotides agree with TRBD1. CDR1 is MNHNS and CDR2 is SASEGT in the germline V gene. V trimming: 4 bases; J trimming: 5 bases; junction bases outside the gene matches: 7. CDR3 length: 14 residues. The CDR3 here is CASSVDRAVETQYF. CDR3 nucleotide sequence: TGTGCCAGCAGTGTCGACAGGGCGGTGGAGACCCAGTACTTC.

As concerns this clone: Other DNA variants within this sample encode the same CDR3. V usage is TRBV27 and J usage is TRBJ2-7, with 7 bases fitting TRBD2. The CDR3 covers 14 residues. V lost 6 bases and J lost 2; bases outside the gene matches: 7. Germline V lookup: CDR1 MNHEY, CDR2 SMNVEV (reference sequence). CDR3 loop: CASSFSSGPYEQYF. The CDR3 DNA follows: TGTGCCAGCAGCTTCTCTAGCGGACCCTACGAGCAGTACTTC.

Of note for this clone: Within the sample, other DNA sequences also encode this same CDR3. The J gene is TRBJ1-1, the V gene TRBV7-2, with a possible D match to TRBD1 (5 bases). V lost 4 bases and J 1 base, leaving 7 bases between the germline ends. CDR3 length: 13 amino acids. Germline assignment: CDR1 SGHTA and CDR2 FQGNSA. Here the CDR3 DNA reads TGTGCCAGCAGCTCTCAGGGGAACACTGAAGCTTTCTTT. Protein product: CASSSQGNTEAFF.

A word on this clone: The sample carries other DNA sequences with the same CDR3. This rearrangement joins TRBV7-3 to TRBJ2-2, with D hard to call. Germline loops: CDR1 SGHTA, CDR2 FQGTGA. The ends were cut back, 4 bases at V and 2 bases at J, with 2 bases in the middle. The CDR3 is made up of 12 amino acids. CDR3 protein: CASSSNTGELFF. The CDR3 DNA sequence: TGTGCCAGCAGCTCAAACACCGGGGAGCTGTTTTTT.

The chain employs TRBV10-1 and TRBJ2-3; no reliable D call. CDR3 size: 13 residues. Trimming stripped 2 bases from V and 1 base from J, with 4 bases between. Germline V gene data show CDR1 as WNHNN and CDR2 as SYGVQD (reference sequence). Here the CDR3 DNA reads TGCGCCAGCAGTGAGGCCGGCACAGATACGCAGTATTTT. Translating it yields CASSEAGTDTQYF.

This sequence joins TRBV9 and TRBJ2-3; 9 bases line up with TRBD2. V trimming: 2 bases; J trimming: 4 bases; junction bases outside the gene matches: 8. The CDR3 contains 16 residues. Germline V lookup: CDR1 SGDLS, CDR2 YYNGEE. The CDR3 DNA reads TGTGCCAGCAGCGTGACCGGGACTAGCATCCCAGATACGCAGTATTTT. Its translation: CASSVTGTSIPDTQYF.

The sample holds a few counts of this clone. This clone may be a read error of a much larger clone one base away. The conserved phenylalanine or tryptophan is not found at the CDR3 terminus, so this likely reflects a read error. CDR3 DNA sequence: TGTGCCTGGAGTGTACACAGGGCCGCTTTCCTT. Its translation: CAWSVHRAAFL. The chain joins TRBV30 to TRBJ1-1; possible D gene TRBD1, 6 bases. The germline gives CDR1 GTSNPN, CDR2 SVGIG (reference sequence). The CDR3 is 11 residues long. V was pared by 0 bases and J by 11 bases, with 10 bases between.

The CDR3: CASTLPGGTEAFF. The CDR3 DNA sequence: TGTGCCAGCACCCTCCCCGGGGGCACTGAAGCTTTCTTT. The chain recombines TRBV28 with TRBJ1-1; D is perhaps TRBD1 (5 bases). The CDR3 is 13 residues long. Trimming took 7 bases from V and 4 from J, leaving 13 bases between them. Germline CDR1 and CDR2: MDHEN and SYDVKM.

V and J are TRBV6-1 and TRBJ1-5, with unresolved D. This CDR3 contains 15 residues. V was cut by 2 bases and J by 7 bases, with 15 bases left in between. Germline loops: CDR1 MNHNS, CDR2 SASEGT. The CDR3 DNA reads TGTGCCAGCAGTGAAATGGCGGGGAGGTTCCAGCCCCAGCATTTT. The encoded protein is CASSEMAGRFQPQHF.

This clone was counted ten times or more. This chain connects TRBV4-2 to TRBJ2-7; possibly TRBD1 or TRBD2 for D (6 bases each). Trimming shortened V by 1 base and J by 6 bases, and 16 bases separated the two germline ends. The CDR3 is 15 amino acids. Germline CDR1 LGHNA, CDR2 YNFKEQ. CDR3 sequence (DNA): TGTGCCAGCAGCCAAGGGGGGGCAGGCCGGGTCGAGCAGTACTTC. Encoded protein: CASSQGGAGRVEQYF.

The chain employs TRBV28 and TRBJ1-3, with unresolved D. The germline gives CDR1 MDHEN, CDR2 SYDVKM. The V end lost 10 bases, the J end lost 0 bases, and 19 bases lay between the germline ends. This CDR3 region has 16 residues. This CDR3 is CATQKVRTSSGNTIYF. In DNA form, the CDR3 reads TGTGCCACCCAGAAAGTGCGAACCAGCTCTGGAAACACCATATATTTT.

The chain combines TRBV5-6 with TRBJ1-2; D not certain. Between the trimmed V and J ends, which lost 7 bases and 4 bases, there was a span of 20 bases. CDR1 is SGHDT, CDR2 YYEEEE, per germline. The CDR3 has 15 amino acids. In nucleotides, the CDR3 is TGTGCCAGCGTGAGAATTAGTCGAAAGACCTATGGCTACACCTTC. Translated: CASVRISRKTYGYTF.

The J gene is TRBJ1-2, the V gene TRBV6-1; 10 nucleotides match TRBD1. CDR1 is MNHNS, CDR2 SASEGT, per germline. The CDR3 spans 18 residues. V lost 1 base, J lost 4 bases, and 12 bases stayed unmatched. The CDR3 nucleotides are TGTGCCAGCAGTGAAGTAGGGGCCGGGACAGGGGTGAGCTATGGCTACACCTTC. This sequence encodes CASSEVGAGTGVSYGYTF.

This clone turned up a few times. The CDR3 protein is CASSGAGGANGELFF. The DNA of the CDR3 is TGCGCCAGCAGTGGCGCGGGAGGGGCGAACGGGGAGCTGTTTTTT. The chain links TRBV10-2 to TRBJ2-2, with 9 bases lining up with TRBD2. Germline loops: CDR1 WSHSY, CDR2 SAAADI. The CDR3 sequence is 15 residues long. J was trimmed by 7 bases and V by 4 bases; bases with no gene match: 7.

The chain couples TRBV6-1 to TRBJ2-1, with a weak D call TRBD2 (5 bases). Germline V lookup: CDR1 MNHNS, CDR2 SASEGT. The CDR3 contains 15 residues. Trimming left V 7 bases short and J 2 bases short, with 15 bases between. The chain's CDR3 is CASTPGRGPYNEQFF. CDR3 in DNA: TGTGCCAGCACCCCGGGAAGAGGACCCTACAATGAGCAGTTCTTC.

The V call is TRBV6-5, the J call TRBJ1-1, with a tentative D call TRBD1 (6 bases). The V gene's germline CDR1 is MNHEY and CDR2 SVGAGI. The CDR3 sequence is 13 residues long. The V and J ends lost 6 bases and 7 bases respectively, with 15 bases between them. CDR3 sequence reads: CASSPQVQGEAFF. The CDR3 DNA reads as TGTGCCAGCAGCCCCCAGGTACAGGGTGAAGCTTTCTTT.

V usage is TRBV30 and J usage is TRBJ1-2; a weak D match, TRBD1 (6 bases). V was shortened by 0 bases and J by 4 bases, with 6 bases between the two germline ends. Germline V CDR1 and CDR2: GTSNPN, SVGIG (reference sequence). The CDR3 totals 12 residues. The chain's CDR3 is CAWSVGAYGYTF. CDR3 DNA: TGTGCCTGGAGTGTGGGGGCCTATGGCTACACCTTC. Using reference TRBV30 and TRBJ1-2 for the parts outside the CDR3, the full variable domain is SQTIHQWPATLVQPVGSPLSLECTVEGTSNPNLYWYRQAAGRGLQLLFYSVGIGQISSEVPQNLSASRPQDRQFILSSKKLLLSDSGFYLCAWSVGAYGYTFGSGTRLTVV.